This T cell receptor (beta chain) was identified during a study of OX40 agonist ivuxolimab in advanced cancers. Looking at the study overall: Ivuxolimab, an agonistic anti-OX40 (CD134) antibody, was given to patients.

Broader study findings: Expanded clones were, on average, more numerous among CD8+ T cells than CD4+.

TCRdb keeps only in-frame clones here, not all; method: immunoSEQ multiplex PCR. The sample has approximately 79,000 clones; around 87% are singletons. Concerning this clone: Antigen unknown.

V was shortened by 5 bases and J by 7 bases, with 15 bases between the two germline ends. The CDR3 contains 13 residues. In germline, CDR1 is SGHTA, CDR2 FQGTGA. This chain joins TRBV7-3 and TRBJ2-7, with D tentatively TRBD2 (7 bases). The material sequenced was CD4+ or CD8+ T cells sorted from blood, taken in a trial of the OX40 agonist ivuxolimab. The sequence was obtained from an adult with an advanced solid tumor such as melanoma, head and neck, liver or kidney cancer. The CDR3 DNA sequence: TGTGCCAGCAGCCCAGGCGGGGGCGGTGAGCAGTACTTC. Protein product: CASSPGGGGEQYF.